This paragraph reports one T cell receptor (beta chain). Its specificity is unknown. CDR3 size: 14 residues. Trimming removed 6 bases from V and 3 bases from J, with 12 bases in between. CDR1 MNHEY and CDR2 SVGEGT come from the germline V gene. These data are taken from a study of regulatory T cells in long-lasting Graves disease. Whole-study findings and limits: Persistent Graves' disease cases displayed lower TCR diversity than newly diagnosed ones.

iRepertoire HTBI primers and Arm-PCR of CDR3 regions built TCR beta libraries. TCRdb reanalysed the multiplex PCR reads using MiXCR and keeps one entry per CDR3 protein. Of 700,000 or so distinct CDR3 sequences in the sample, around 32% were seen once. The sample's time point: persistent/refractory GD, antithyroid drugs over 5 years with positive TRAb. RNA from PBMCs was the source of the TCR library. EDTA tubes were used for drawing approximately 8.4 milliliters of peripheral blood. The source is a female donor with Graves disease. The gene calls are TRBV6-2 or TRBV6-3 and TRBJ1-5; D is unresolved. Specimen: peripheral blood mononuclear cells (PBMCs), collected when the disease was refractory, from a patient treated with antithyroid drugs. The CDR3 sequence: CASSLATHNQPQHF. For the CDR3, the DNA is TGTGCCAGCAGCCTGGCGACCCACAATCAGCCCCAGCATTTT.